This record concerns one T cell receptor beta chain sequence. The antigen remains unidentified. Assay: immunoSEQ multiplex PCR; the TCRdb copy retains only in-frame clones and omits some. Found here are 65,000 to 85,000 clones, about nine tenths of them singletons; the top ten hold roughly 0.17%. The sample belongs to a study of OX40 agonist ivuxolimab in advanced cancers. Turning to the study itself: Patients received intravenous ivuxolimab every 2 weeks at 0.01 to 10 mg/kg. Therapy given before enrollment (anti-PD-1, anti-PD-L1 or anti-CTLA-4) was allowed, and over 35% had some. Study conclusions and caveats: It was not determined which antigens were specifically recognized by the peripheral T cells that had undergone clonal expansion. With doses of 0.1 to 3.0 mg/kg, CD4+ and CD8+ blood T cells had undergone clonal expansion by week 6.

The CDR3 covers 15 residues. The V and J ends lost 7 bases and 5 bases, in that order; junction bases with no gene match: 8. The V gene's germline CDR1 is LNHDA and CDR2 SQIVND (reference sequence). V is TRBV19 and J is TRBJ2-3; TRBD1 matches at 11 bases. The source of this sequence is an adult with an advanced solid tumor such as melanoma, head and neck, liver or kidney cancer. Here the sequenced sample was CD4+ or CD8+ T cells sorted from blood, taken in a trial of the OX40 agonist ivuxolimab. DNA of the CDR3: TGTGCCAGTACCCCGGTGGGGACAGGGGGAGATACGCAGTATTTT. Its protein is CASTPVGTGGDTQYF.